The entry that follows covers one T cell receptor beta chain sequence. The antigen remains undetermined. This record comes from a study of T cells in tuberculosis. Study background: Sequenced TCRs come from CD1B-GMM tetramer-binding T cells. In South Africa, adults with active tuberculosis were compared with IGRA-negative and latently infected IGRA-positive adolescents. Findings and caveats of the study: Active tuberculosis TCR-alpha repertoires lay closer to GMM-specific TCRs than IGRA-negative controls, suggesting clonal expansion. Active tuberculosis patients had shorter CDR3-alpha; the beta difference was nonsignificant.

Using immunoSEQ multiplex PCR, the repertoire was profiled, and TCRdb retains in-frame clones only, with some absent. Among about 9,200 clones, about 93% were seen once, and the ten largest hold 10% to 15%. Material: PBMCs. The receptor was isolated from an adult with tuberculosis.

The CDR3 sequence is CASSQDRDRLNTEAFF. Here the CDR3 DNA reads TGCGCCAGCAGCCAAGATAGGGACAGGCTGAACACTGAAGCTTTCTTT. The V gene is TRBV4-1, the J gene TRBJ1-1; 8 bases match TRBD1. J lost 0 bases, V lost 0 bases, and 3 bases had no gene match. CDR1 and CDR2 (germline): MGHRA, YSYEKL. The CDR3 has 16 residues.